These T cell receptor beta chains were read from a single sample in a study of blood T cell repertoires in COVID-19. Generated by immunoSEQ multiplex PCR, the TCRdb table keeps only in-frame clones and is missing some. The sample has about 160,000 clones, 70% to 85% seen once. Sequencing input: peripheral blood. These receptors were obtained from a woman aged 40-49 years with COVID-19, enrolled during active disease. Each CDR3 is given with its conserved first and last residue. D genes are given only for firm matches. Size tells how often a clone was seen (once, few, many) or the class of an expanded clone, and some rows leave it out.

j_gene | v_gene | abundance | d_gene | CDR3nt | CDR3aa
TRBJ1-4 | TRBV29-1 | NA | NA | TGCAGCGTTAATGACGGGTTCGCTAATGAAAAACTGTTTTTT | CSVNDGFANEKLFF
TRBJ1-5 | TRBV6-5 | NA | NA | TGTGCCAGCAGTCTGGCGGGGAATAGCAATCAGCCCCAGCATTTT | CASSLAGNSNQPQHF
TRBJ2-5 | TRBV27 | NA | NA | TGTGCCAGCAGTTCCAGGGAGACCCAGTACTTC | CASSSRETQYF
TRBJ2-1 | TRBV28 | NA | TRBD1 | TGTGCCAGCAGAGAACCGGGACAGGGTGAGTTCTTC | CASREPGQGEFF
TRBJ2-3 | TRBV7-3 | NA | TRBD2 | TGTGCCAGCAGCTCGAGCGGGGGGGCGGTAGATACGCAGTATTTT | CASSSSGGAVDTQYF
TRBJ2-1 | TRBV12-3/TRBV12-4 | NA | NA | TGTGCCAGCAATACCAACCTCGGGGAGCAGTTCTTC | CASNTNLGEQFF
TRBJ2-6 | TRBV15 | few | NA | TGTGCCACCAGCAGACAGGACTCTGGGGCCAACGTCCTGACTTTC | CATSRQDSGANVLTF
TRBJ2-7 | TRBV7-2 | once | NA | TGTGCCAGCAGCACCCCCCTAGCTGGCGAGCAGTACTTC | CASSTPLAGEQYF
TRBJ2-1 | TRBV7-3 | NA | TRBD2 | TGTGCCAGCAGCTTAGGGCCTAGCGGGAGGATGGACAATGAGCAGTTCTTC | CASSLGPSGRMDNEQFF
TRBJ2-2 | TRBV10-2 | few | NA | TGCGCCAGCAGCAGGGAGGTCACCGGGGAGCTGTTTTTT | CASSREVTGELFF
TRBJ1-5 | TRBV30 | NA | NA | TGTGCCTGGAGTTTACAGGGAAGACAGCCCCAGCATTTT | CAWSLQGRQPQHF
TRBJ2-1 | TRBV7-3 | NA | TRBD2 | TGTGCCAGCAAGCGGGAGTATTCCAATGAGCAGTTCTTC | CASKREYSNEQFF
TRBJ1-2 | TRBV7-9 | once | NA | TGTGCCAGCAGCCCCAATGCAGGGTTCTATGGCTACACCTTC | CASSPNAGFYGYTF
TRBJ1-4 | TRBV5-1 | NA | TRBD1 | TGCGCCAGCAGCTTGGAGGGCAGGGGGACTGAAAAACTGTTTTTT | CASSLEGRGTEKLFF
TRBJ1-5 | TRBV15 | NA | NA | TGTGCCACCAGCAGGGGTAGCCAGCCCCAGCATTTT | CATSRGSQPQHF
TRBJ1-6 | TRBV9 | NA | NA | TGTGCCAGCAGCGCCATCAATTCACCCCTCCACTTT | CASSAINSPLHF
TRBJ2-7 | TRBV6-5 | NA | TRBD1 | TGTGCCAGCAGAATGACAGGGGCATATCATGAGCAGTACTTC | CASRMTGAYHEQYF
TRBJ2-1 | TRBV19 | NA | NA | TGTGCCAGTAGTACCTACAGGGCTATAATCTTCTTC | CASSTYRAIIFF
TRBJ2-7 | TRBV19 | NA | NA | TGTGCCAGTAGTATTGGCCTGAGTAGCGGACCGTACGAGCAGTACTTC | CASSIGLSSGPYEQYF
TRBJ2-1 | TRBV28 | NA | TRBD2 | TGTGCCAGCAGTTACAGGACTAGCGAGTTCTTC | CASSYRTSEFF
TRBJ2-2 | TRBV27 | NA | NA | TGTGCCAGCAGTTTACGTGGGTGGGAGAAAAACACCGGGGAGCTGTTTTTT | CASSLRGWEKNTGELFF
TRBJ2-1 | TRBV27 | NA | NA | TGTGCCAGCAGTGAGGCGGGGAGCTCCTACAATGAGCAGTTCTTC | CASSEAGSSYNEQFF
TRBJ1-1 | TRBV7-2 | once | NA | TGTGCCAGCAGCTTAGGGACTCAGAACACTGAAGCTTTCTTT | CASSLGTQNTEAFF
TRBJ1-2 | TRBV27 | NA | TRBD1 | TGTGCCAGCAGTCCAAGGACAGGGTTGAACTATGGCTACACCTTC | CASSPRTGLNYGYTF
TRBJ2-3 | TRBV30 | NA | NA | TGTGCCTGGAGTAGTCCCGGGACACAGGGCGCAGATACGCAGTATTTT | CAWSSPGTQGADTQYF
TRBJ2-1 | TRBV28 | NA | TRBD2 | TGTGCCAGCAGTTGGGGGACTAGCGGGAATGAGCAGTTCTTC | CASSWGTSGNEQFF
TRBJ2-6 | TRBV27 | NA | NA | TGTGCCAGCAGTTTACTCTCTGGGGCCAACGTCCTGACTTTC | CASSLLSGANVLTF
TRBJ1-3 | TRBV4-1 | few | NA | TGCGCCAGCAGCCGCAACAGGGCCCCTGGAAACACCATATATTTT | CASSRNRAPGNTIYF
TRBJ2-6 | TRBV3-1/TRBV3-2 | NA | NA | TGTGCCAGCCGACATTCTTCTGGGGCCAACGTCCTGACTTTC | CASRHSSGANVLTF
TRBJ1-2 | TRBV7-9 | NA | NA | TGTGCCAGCGTAAAAGCAGGGGCCGCTCGGGGCTATGGCTACACCTTC | CASVKAGAARGYGYTF
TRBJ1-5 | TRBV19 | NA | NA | TGTGCCAGTAGGAACGGGTTTAACAATCAGCCCCAGCATTTT | CASRNGFNNQPQHF
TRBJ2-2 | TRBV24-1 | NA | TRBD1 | TGTGCCACCAGTGGGGACAGGGGAAGGCCGAACACCGGGGAGCTGTTTTTT | CATSGDRGRPNTGELFF
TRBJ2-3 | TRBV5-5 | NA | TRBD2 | TGTGCCAGCAGCTTGGATGGCGGGAGGGTAGATACGCAGTATTTT | CASSLDGGRVDTQYF
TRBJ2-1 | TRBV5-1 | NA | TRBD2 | TGCGCCAGCAGCTTGGGGACTAGCGGGCACAATGAGCAGTTCTTC | CASSLGTSGHNEQFF
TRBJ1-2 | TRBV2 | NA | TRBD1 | TGTGCCAGCTCTCAGTCGACAGGGGTTGGATATGGCTACACCTTC | CASSQSTGVGYGYTF
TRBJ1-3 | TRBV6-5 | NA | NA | TGTGCCAGCAGTTCGTCGGTAGGGGCTGGAAACACCATATATTTT | CASSSSVGAGNTIYF
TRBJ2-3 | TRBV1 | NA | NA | TGCACCAGCAGCCAAGGCTCTTCTCAGACTAGCTTAGAAACAGATACGCAGTATTTT | CTSSQGSSQTSLETDTQYF
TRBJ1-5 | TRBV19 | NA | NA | TGTGCCAGTAGTACGGGCTCTCGGGGTCAGCCCCAGCATTTT | CASSTGSRGQPQHF
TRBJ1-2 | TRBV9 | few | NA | TGTGCCAGCAGCGTAGCGGGAGGGGGATATGGCTACACCTTC | CASSVAGGGYGYTF
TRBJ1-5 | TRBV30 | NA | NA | TGTGCCTGGAGTGTCGTAGGGGTGAATCAGCCCCAGCATTTT | CAWSVVGVNQPQHF
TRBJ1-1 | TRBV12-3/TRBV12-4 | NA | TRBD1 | TGTGCCAGCAGTCTAGACAGGGGCTTTGAAGCTTTCTTT | CASSLDRGFEAFF
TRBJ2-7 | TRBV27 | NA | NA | TGTGCCAGCAGTCACGGAGAGTCCTACGAGCAGTACTTC | CASSHGESYEQYF
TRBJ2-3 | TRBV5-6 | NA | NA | TGTGCCAGCAGCCTATCTTTTGGGGGGCCGAGGGAGGGAGATACGCAGTATTTT | CASSLSFGGPREGDTQYF
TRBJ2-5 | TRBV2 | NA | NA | TGTGCCAGCAGAACACTTGGGCAGGGTTGGACCCAGTACTTC | CASRTLGQGWTQYF
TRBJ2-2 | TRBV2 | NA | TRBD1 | TGTGCCAGCAGGGCCCTAACAGGGGGCACCGGGGAGCTGTTTTTT | CASRALTGGTGELFF
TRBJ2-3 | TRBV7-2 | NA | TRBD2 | TGTGCCAGCAGCTCGGGACTAGCGGGAATCACAGATACGCAGTATTTT | CASSSGLAGITDTQYF
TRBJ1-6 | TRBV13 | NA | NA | TGTGCCAGCAGCTCCACCTCGAACCGGGATCACAATTCACCCCTCCACTTT | CASSSTSNRDHNSPLHF
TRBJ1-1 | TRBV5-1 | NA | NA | TGCGCCAGCAGCTTGGTAAGCCTGGAGAGGACTGAAGCTTTCTTT | CASSLVSLERTEAFF
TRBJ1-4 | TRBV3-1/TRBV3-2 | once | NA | TGTGCCAGCAGCCAAGAGAGGGGGGAAAAACTGTTTTTT | CASSQERGEKLFF
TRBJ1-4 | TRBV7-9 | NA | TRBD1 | TGTGCCAGCAGCCGCCGACAGGGGGGATCGGAAAAACTGTTTTTT | CASSRRQGGSEKLFF
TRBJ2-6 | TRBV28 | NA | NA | TGTGCCAGCAGTCCAAAGGGACTGCTCCGAACTGGGGCCAACGTCCTGACTTTC | CASSPKGLLRTGANVLTF
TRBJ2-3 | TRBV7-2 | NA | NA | TGTGCCAGCAGCTTGGAGTTCACAGATACGCAGTATTTT | CASSLEFTDTQYF
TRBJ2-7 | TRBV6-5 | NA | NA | TGTGCCAGTTACCCGGGACTCAGCGCCTACGAGCAGTACTTC | CASYPGLSAYEQYF
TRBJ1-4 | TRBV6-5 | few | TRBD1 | TGTGCCAGCAGTAGGACAGGGAACGAAAAACTGTTTTTT | CASSRTGNEKLFF
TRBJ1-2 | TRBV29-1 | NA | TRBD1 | TGCAGCGTTGGGGCAGGGGGTGGCTACACCTTC | CSVGAGGGYTF
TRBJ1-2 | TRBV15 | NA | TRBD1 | TGTGCCACCAGCACCGGGACAGGGGGTGGCTACACCTTC | CATSTGTGGGYTF
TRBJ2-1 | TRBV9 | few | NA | TGTGCCAGCAGCGTAGGCCCAAATAGAAATGAGCAGTTCTTC | CASSVGPNRNEQFF